A selection of T cell receptor beta chains follows, all from one sample in a study of OX40 agonist ivuxolimab in advanced cancers. Profiled with immunoSEQ multiplex PCR; TCRdb holds only in-frame clones, not every one. The data hold about 69,000 clones, with approximately 86% observed a single time. The sequences come from CD4+ or CD8+ T cells sorted from blood, collected in a trial of the OX40 agonist ivuxolimab. The source is an adult with an advanced solid tumor such as melanoma, head and neck, liver or kidney cancer. Each CDR3 is given with its conserved first and last residue. D genes are given only for firm matches. Where a row states a size, it is once, few, many or the class of an expanded clone; other rows omit it.

clone size,V gene,J gene,D gene,CDR3 protein,CDR3 DNA
few,TRBV7-2,TRBJ2-5,TRBD1,CASSVQGAGGHRAQETQYF,TGTGCCAGCAGCGTACAGGGGGCAGGTGGCCATAGAGCTCAAGAGACCCAGTACTTC
NA,TRBV27,TRBJ1-6,NA,CASSNAGLPTDSPLHF,TGTGCCAGCAGTAACGCCGGGCTCCCGACGGATTCACCCCTCCACTTT
NA,TRBV11-1,TRBJ2-3,TRBD2,CASSRGLAGGGDTQYF,TGTGCCAGCAGCCGTGGACTAGCGGGAGGAGGGGATACGCAGTATTTT
NA,TRBV5-6,TRBJ2-7,NA,CASRVRGEYEQYF,TGTGCCAGCAGAGTCAGGGGAGAATACGAGCAGTACTTC
NA,TRBV19,TRBJ1-3,NA,CASSPPQGTGNTIYF,TGTGCCAGTAGTCCGCCCCAGGGCACTGGAAACACCATATATTTT
NA,TRBV2,TRBJ1-2,NA,CASSEVNRPGGYTF,TGTGCCAGCAGTGAGGTAAACAGACCGGGTGGCTACACCTTC
NA,TRBV29-1,TRBJ2-3,NA,CSAGADTQYF,TGCAGCGCTGGGGCAGATACGCAGTATTTT
NA,TRBV6-5,TRBJ2-7,TRBD1,CASRGTGSYEQYF,TGTGCCAGCAGGGGGACAGGGTCCTACGAGCAGTACTTC
NA,TRBV28,TRBJ2-7,TRBD1,CASSADRVTEQYF,TGTGCCAGCAGTGCGGACAGGGTCACCGAGCAGTACTTC
NA,TRBV7-2,TRBJ2-7,TRBD2,CASSKGLTYEQYF,TGTGCCAGCAGCAAGGGACTAACATACGAGCAGTACTTC
NA,TRBV7-2,TRBJ1-2,NA,CASSYQTENYGYTF,TGTGCCAGCAGCTACCAGACAGAAAACTATGGCTACACCTTC
NA,TRBV19,TRBJ2-1,TRBD2,CASSMLRGGRNEPIF,TGTGCCAGTAGTATGCTGCGGGGGGGCCGAAATGAGCCTATCTTC
NA,TRBV27,TRBJ2-7,TRBD2,CASSLLAGGPSQEQYF,TGTGCCAGCAGTTTACTAGCGGGAGGGCCTTCTCAAGAGCAGTACTTC
NA,TRBV19,TRBJ2-2,TRBD2,CASIRGETGELFF,TGTGCCAGTATCCGGGGGGAGACCGGGGAGCTGTTTTTT
NA,TRBV14,TRBJ2-7,TRBD1,CASSPGTGGPYEQYF,TGTGCCAGCAGCCCCGGGACAGGGGGTCCCTACGAGCAGTACTTC
NA,TRBV27,TRBJ2-7,TRBD1,CASSSLGQVDEQYF,TGTGCCAGCAGCTCCCTCGGACAGGTGGACGAGCAGTACTTC
NA,TRBV5-1,TRBJ1-6,TRBD1,CASSLDGTGNSPLHF,TGCGCCAGCAGCTTGGATGGGACAGGGAATTCACCCCTCCACTTT
NA,TRBV5-1,TRBJ1-1,NA,CASSSTTTNTEAFF,TGCGCCAGCAGCTCAACGACAACAAACACTGAAGCTTTCTTT
once,TRBV2,TRBJ2-5,TRBD2,CASSASGGAEETQYF,TGTGCCAGCAGTGCCAGCGGGGGGGCCGAGGAGACCCAGTACTTC
NA,TRBV19,TRBJ1-2,NA,CASSPHDVAGVGYTF,TGTGCCAGTAGTCCCCATGATGTAGCAGGGGTAGGCTACACCTTC
NA,TRBV5-4,TRBJ1-1,TRBD1,CASSFFLRLTGDTEAFF,TGTGCCAGCAGCTTCTTTCTACGGCTAACAGGGGACACTGAAGCTTTCTTT
NA,TRBV27,TRBJ1-4,TRBD1,CASSLRTGGNEKLFF,TGTGCCAGCAGCCTACGGACAGGGGGCAATGAAAAACTGTTTTTT
few,TRBV14,TRBJ1-5,NA,CASRDGMDRGNQPQHF,TGTGCCAGCAGGGATGGAATGGACCGGGGCAATCAGCCCCAGCATTTT
NA,TRBV6-6,TRBJ1-1,NA,CASSVNGRPNTEAFF,TGTGCCAGCAGTGTAAATGGACGCCCGAACACTGAAGCTTTCTTT
NA,TRBV18,TRBJ2-1,TRBD1,CASSPGQGPDEQFF,TGTGCCAGCTCACCCGGACAGGGGCCGGATGAGCAGTTCTTC
NA,TRBV7-9,TRBJ2-7,NA,CASRSDISYEQYF,TGTGCCAGCAGATCGGACATCTCCTACGAGCAGTACTTC
NA,TRBV29-1,TRBJ2-5,NA,CSAGRAQETQYF,TGCAGCGCGGGACGGGCCCAAGAGACCCAGTACTTC
NA,TRBV2,TRBJ2-3,TRBD1,CASSSGTASTDTQYF,TGTGCCAGCAGCTCCGGGACAGCTAGCACAGATACGCAGTATTTT
NA,TRBV7-3,TRBJ2-3,NA,CASSLNGGNTDTQYF,TGTGCCAGCAGCTTAAACGGGGGTAACACAGATACGCAGTATTTT
NA,TRBV7-9,TRBJ1-1,TRBD1,CASRPGGRGTEAFF,TGTGCCAGCAGACCAGGGGGGAGGGGCACTGAAGCTTTCTTT
NA,TRBV2,TRBJ2-3,TRBD1,CASNPGQRDTQYF,TGTGCCAGCAATCCGGGACAGCGAGATACGCAGTATTTT
NA,TRBV7-3,TRBJ2-3,NA,CASSLGRGTDTQYF,TGTGCCAGCAGCTTAGGACGGGGCACAGATACGCAGTATTTT
NA,TRBV28,TRBJ1-6,TRBD1,CASSSDRDYGSPLHF,TGTGCCAGCAGTTCAGACAGGGACTACGGATCACCCCTCCACTTT
once,TRBV7-9,TRBJ2-7,NA,CASSFIGAEQYF,TGTGCCAGCAGCTTTATAGGGGCCGAGCAGTACTTC
NA,TRBV5-4,TRBJ1-3,NA,CASSLPGAGNTIYF,TGTGCCAGCAGTTTACCTGGGGCTGGAAACACCATATATTTT
NA,TRBV28,TRBJ2-7,TRBD2,CASSPSGSGRGPLYEQYF,TGTGCCAGCAGTCCTTCGGGTAGCGGGAGGGGTCCACTTTACGAGCAGTACTTC
NA,TRBV11-3,TRBJ2-5,NA,CASSPQGGIQTQYF,TGTGCCAGCAGCCCCCAGGGGGGAATCCAGACCCAGTACTTC
NA,TRBV27,TRBJ2-7,TRBD2,CASSFGTSGGYEQYF,TGTGCCAGCAGTTTCGGGACTAGCGGAGGTTACGAGCAGTACTTC
NA,TRBV19,TRBJ2-1,NA,CASSIVDRGSSYNEQFF,TGTGCCAGTAGTATAGTTGACCGGGGGAGCTCCTACAATGAGCAGTTCTTC
few,TRBV30,TRBJ1-1,NA,CAWGTLYTEAFF,TGTGCCTGGGGGACCTTGTACACTGAAGCTTTCTTT
NA,TRBV11-2,TRBJ1-2,NA,CASSPQALYGYTF,TGTGCCAGCAGCCCACAAGCACTTTATGGCTACACCTTC
NA,TRBV5-1,TRBJ2-5,NA,CASYPGDRNQETQYF,TGCGCCAGCTACCCGGGAGACAGAAACCAAGAGACCCAGTACTTC
NA,TRBV6-4,TRBJ1-1,NA,CASSKGGKNTEAFF,TGTGCCAGCAGCAAGGGGGGGAAGAACACTGAAGCTTTCTTT
NA,TRBV7-8,TRBJ1-4,NA,CASSLIQGRNNEKLFF,TGTGCCAGCAGCTTAATACAGGGACGGAACAATGAAAAACTGTTTTTT
NA,TRBV7-6,TRBJ2-2,TRBD1,CASRPGQGNTGELFF,TGTGCCAGCAGGCCGGGACAGGGTAACACCGGGGAGCTGTTTTTT
NA,TRBV2,TRBJ2-7,NA,CASTGGQSYEQYF,TGTGCCAGCACTGGCGGGCAATCCTACGAGCAGTACTTC
NA,TRBV9,TRBJ1-3,NA,CASSVESWDTIYF,TGTGCCAGCAGCGTAGAGTCATGGGACACCATATATTTT
NA,TRBV7-2,TRBJ2-4,NA,CASSPLAGAKNIQYF,TGTGCCAGCAGCCCGCTGGCGGGAGCCAAAAACATTCAGTACTTC
NA,TRBV2,TRBJ2-3,TRBD2,CASTESSGASTDTQYF,TGTGCCAGCACTGAATCTAGCGGGGCTAGCACAGATACGCAGTATTTT
NA,TRBV4-3,TRBJ2-6,NA,CASSQGAAGANVLTF,TGCGCCAGCAGCCAAGGTGCGGCTGGGGCCAACGTCCTGACTTTC
NA,TRBV5-5,TRBJ1-2,NA,CASSLSQGYGYTF,TGTGCCAGCAGCTTGAGTCAGGGGTATGGCTACACCTTC
once,TRBV7-9,TRBJ2-7,NA,CASSPQELPSYEQYF,TGTGCCAGCAGCCCCCAGGAGCTACCCTCCTACGAGCAGTACTTC
NA,TRBV11-2,TRBJ2-7,NA,CASRGTFEGYEQYF,TGTGCCAGCCGCGGGACTTTCGAAGGCTACGAGCAGTACTTC
NA,TRBV19,TRBJ2-2,TRBD2,CASIPTGGRTGELFF,TGTGCCAGTATTCCTACGGGGGGGCGAACCGGGGAGCTGTTTTTT